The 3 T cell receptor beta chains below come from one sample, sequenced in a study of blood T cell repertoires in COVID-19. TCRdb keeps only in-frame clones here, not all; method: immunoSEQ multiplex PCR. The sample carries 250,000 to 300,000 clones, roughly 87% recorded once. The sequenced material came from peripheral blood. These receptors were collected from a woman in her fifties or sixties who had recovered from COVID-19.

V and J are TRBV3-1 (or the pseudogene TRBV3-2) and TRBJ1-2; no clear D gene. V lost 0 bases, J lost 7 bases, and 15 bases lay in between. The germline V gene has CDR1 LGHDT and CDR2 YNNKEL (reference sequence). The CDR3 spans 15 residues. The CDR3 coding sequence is TGTGCCAGCAGCCAAGACTGCCCCCGGAGAGGTGGCTACACCTTC. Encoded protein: CASSQDCPRRGGYTF.

CDR3 loop: CAIGATGAFYF. Written as DNA, the CDR3 is TGTGCCATCGGAGCTACAGGGGCTTTCTACTTC. V is TRBV10-3 and J is TRBJ2-5, with 7 bases aligning to TRBD1. Germline V gene lookup returns CDR1 ENHRY and CDR2 SYGVKD. The CDR3 is made up of 11 amino acids. The trim removed 8 bases at V and 14 bases at J, leaving 11 bases unmatched.

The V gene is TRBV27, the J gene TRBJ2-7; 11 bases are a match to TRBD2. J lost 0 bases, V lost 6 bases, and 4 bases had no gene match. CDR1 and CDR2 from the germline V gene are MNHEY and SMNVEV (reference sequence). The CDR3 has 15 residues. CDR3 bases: TGTGCCAGCAGAGGGACTAGCGGAAGCTCCTACGAGCAGTACTTC. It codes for CASRGTSGSSYEQYF.